These 23 T cell receptor beta chains came from one sample sequenced in a study of identical twins. Each CDR3 protein is one row after TCRdb ran MiXCR on the 5' RACE reads. The sample yields about 890,000 distinct CDR3 sequences, more than 9% seen once. This sample also appeared in a second study, on yellow fever vaccine responses in identical twins.

The sequenced material came from PBMCs. The source is a woman younger than 35 in good health.

The sample holds a few counts of this clonotype. This chain uses TRBV7-9 with TRBJ2-5, with D perhaps given as TRBD1 or TRBD2 (6 bases each). V lost 11 bases, J lost 4 bases, and 17 bases lay in between. Germline V gene sequence: CDR1 SEHNR, CDR2 FQNEAQ (reference sequence). The CDR3 has 13 residues. The CDR3 protein is CAEKGGSGETQYF. The CDR3 nucleotides read TGTGCCGAAAAGGGGGGTTCCGGAGAGACCCAGTACTTC.

The table lists this clonotype with a few counts. V gene TRBV25-1 combines with J gene TRBJ2-1; D gene unclear. This CDR3 spans 14 amino acids. With 4 bases removed from V and 0 bases from J, the gap between germline ends came to 7 bases. The germline gives CDR1 MGHDK, CDR2 SYGVNS. CDR3 DNA: TGTGCCAGCAGTGGTTCTAACTCCTACAATGAGCAGTTCTTC. This sequence encodes CASSGSNSYNEQFF.

This rearrangement joins TRBV5-5 to TRBJ1-6; no clear D gene. V lost 0 bases and J lost 10, with 11 bases in between. Germline V gives CDR1 SGHKS, CDR2 YYEKEE (reference sequence). The CDR3 runs 14 residues. The CDR3 loop is CASSLELGISPLHF. CDR3 DNA sequence: TGTGCCAGCAGCTTGGAGTTGGGGATCTCACCCCTCCACTTT. The variable domain in full, with the rest retrieved from reference TRBV5-5 and TRBJ1-6, is DAGVTQSPTHLIKTRGQQVTLRCSPISGHKSVSWYQQVLGQGPQFIFQYYEKEERGRGNFPDRFSARQFPNYSSELNVNALLLGDSALYLCASSLELGISPLHFGNGTRLTVT.

In its sample, this clonotype was seen a few times. The chain has TRBV10-3 and TRBJ1-6; D possibly corresponds to TRBD1 (6 bases). Germline CDR1 is ENHRY and CDR2 is SYGVKD. CDR3 length: 15 residues. The V gene lost 3 bases and the J gene lost 8 bases, with 14 bases spanning the gap. CDR3 region: CAISERGTPDSPLHF. The CDR3 DNA reads TGTGCCATCAGTGAAAGGGGGACGCCTGATTCACCCCTCCACTTT.

The chain joins TRBV5-1 to TRBJ2-1; 12 nucleotides agree with TRBD1. The germline CDR1 and CDR2 sequences are SGHRS and YFSETQ. This CDR3 is built from 15 residues. The trim removed 4 bases at V and 9 bases at J, leaving 8 bases unmatched. The CDR3 here is CASSARDRGRFEQFF. CDR3 coding DNA: TGCGCCAGCAGCGCCCGGGACAGGGGGCGATTTGAGCAGTTCTTC.

This clonotype has only a few counts. The V and J genes are TRBV15 and TRBJ2-1; D not resolved. Trimming removed 4 bases at V and 10 bases at J, with 14 bases between. This CDR3 region has 13 residues. In germline, CDR1 is LNHNV, CDR2 YYDKDF (reference sequence). DNA for the CDR3: TGTGCCACCAGCATAGGGTCCTTACAAGAGCAGTTCTTC. Its translation: CATSIGSLQEQFF.

The V gene is TRBV6-2 or TRBV6-3, the J gene TRBJ2-1, with 14 bases identical to TRBD2. V was pared by 0 bases and J by 2 bases, with 0 bases of the junction left unmatched. The CDR3 sequence is 17 residues long. Germline-derived CDR1 and CDR2 are MNHEY and SVGEGT. For the CDR3, the DNA is TGTGCCAGCAGTTACTCGACTAGCGGGGGGGCCTACAATGAGCAGTTCTTC. Encoded protein: CASSYSTSGGAYNEQFF.

The rearrangement joins TRBV25-1 to TRBJ1-2; D remains ambiguous. Germline CDR1 MGHDK, CDR2 SYGVNS. CDR3 length equals 15 residues. Trimming cost V 2 bases and J 5 bases, with 15 bases left between them. DNA of the CDR3: TGTGCCAGCAGTGAAGTGGGTCAGCTAATTTATGGCTACACCTTC. This codes for CASSEVGQLIYGYTF.

The table lists this clonotype with many counts. This chain's CDR3 is CSVGGGYSNQPQHF. The CDR3 DNA reads TGCAGCGTTGGAGGCGGGTATAGCAATCAGCCCCAGCATTTT. This chain connects TRBV29-1 to TRBJ1-5; no clear D. The CDR3 sequence is 14 residues long. V gave up 4 bases and J gave up 0 bases, with 10 bases separating them. CDR1 and CDR2 from the germline V gene are SQVTM and ANQGSEA.

This chain joins TRBV10-3 and TRBJ1-1; D not certain. Germline assignment: CDR1 ENHRY and CDR2 SYGVKD. V lost 0 bases and J lost 4, with 12 bases in between. The CDR3 loop spans 15 amino acids. CDR3 nucleotide sequence: TGTGCCATCAGTGAGTCCGGGGTCGTAGGCACTGAAGCTTTCTTT. It encodes CAISESGVVGTEAFF.

Many counts were recorded for this clonotype. This chain links TRBV5-6 with TRBJ2-1; 9 bases fit TRBD2. The CDR3 length is 14 residues. Germline V CDR1 and CDR2: SGHDT, YYEEEE. Unmatched junction bases numbered 4, after V lost 4 bases and J lost 5 bases. CDR3 bases: TGTGCCAGCAGCCCGAGCGGGGGGAACAATGAGCAGTTCTTC. Amino acid sequence: CASSPSGGNNEQFF.

The J gene is TRBJ2-7, the V gene TRBV6-5; no clear D gene. The V end was cut by 0 bases, the J end by 4 bases, with 7 bases between. Germline CDR1 reads MNHEY; CDR2 reads SVGAGI. There are 13 residues in the CDR3. In nucleotides, the CDR3 is TGTGCCAGCAGTTACTCAGGGAAGTACGAGCAGTACTTC. Translating gives CASSYSGKYEQYF.

This clonotype came up a few times. The chain employs TRBV4-1 and TRBJ2-1; D unclear. Germline V gene data show CDR1 as MGHRA and CDR2 as YSYEKL. The CDR3 totals 15 residues. V was cut by 2 bases and J by 1 base, with 9 bases left in between. DNA of the CDR3: TGCGCCAGCAGCCAAAACAGCCCTTCCTACAATGAGCAGTTCTTC. Its protein is CASSQNSPSYNEQFF.

The rearrangement uses TRBV19 and TRBJ2-7, with 8 bases fitting TRBD2. The V gene end was trimmed by 6 bases and the J gene end by 4 bases; junction bases not matched to a gene: 11. The CDR3 is made up of 15 amino acids. Germline loops: CDR1 LNHDA, CDR2 SQIVND (reference sequence). The CDR3 protein is CASRTFGGGQYEQYF. For the CDR3, the DNA is TGTGCCAGTAGGACATTTGGCGGGGGGCAGTACGAGCAGTACTTC.

The chain employs TRBV12-3 or TRBV12-4 and TRBJ2-1; TRBD1 matches 7 bases. J was trimmed by 4 bases and V by 6 bases; bases with no gene match: 9. The CDR3 length is 15 residues. This chain's CDR3 is CASSEPGTAYNEQFF. CDR3 in DNA: TGTGCCAGCAGCGAACCCGGGACAGCATACAATGAGCAGTTCTTC.

The sample holds a few counts of this clonotype. The J gene is TRBJ1-5, the V gene TRBV6-5; D is possibly TRBD1 (5 bases). This CDR3 has 14 amino acids. V lost 3 bases, J lost 5 bases, and 11 bases lay in between. Per germline, CDR1 MNHEY and CDR2 SVGAGI. CDR3: CASSYGDGYQPQHF. In nucleotides, the CDR3 is TGTGCCAGCAGTTATGGGGACGGATATCAGCCCCAGCATTTT.

Ten or more counts support this clonotype. This chain joins TRBV29-1 and TRBJ2-5, with TRBD1 matching 7 bases. CDR1 SQVTM and CDR2 ANQGSEA come from the germline V gene. The CDR3 totals 16 residues. The J segment lost 2 bases and the V segment lost 3 bases, leaving 12 bases of the junction unmatched. The CDR3 DNA sequence: TGCAGCGTTGAGGGGATTAGGGGACAGCTACAAGAGACCCAGTACTTC. Translating gives CSVEGIRGQLQETQYF.

This chain uses TRBV6-2 or TRBV6-3 with TRBJ2-5; 13 nucleotides line up with TRBD2. V shed 2 bases, J shed 10 bases, and the junction held 7 bases outside the gene matches. The germline V gene has CDR1 MNHEY and CDR2 SVGEGT. CDR3 length: 15 amino acids. DNA for the CDR3: TGTGCCAGCAGTTACCCCGGGACTAGCGGGGACTTCCAGTACTTC. Translating gives CASSYPGTSGDFQYF.

This chain connects TRBV5-1 to TRBJ1-1, with 9 bases lining up with TRBD1. CDR1 SGHRS and CDR2 YFSETQ come from the germline V gene. V dropped 4 bases and J dropped 3; count of bases not matched to a gene: 7. The CDR3 covers 15 residues. The CDR3 bases are TGCGCCAGCAGCGGCCGGGACAGGGTCGACACTGAAGCTTTCTTT. It codes for CASSGRDRVDTEAFF. Complete variable domain (other parts from reference TRBV5-1 and TRBJ1-1): KAGVTQTPRYLIKTRGQQVTLSCSPISGHRSVSWYQQTPGQGLQFLFEYFSETQRNKGNFPGRFSGRQFSNSRSEMNVSTLELGDSALYLCASSGRDRVDTEAFFGQGTRLTVV.

This clonotype came up a few times. This sequence joins TRBV5-1 and TRBJ2-1; maybe TRBD2 (7 bases). Germline-derived CDR1 and CDR2 are SGHRS and YFSETQ. V lost 5 bases and J lost 5, with 14 bases in between. This CDR3 is built from 14 residues. The CDR3 DNA is TGCGCCAGCAGGCCCGCGGGGGCCAACAATGAGCAGTTCTTC. This translates into CASRPAGANNEQFF.

The V call is TRBV9, the J call TRBJ2-1; 7 bases are shared with TRBD2. J gave up 5 bases and V 4 bases, and 12 bases lay outside the gene matches. CDR1 is SGDLS, CDR2 YYNGEE, per germline. The CDR3 sequence is 16 residues long. DNA of the CDR3: TGTGCCAGCAGCTTCCCGACTAGCAAGTTGGACAATGAGCAGTTCTTC. It codes for CASSFPTSKLDNEQFF.

The rearrangement joins TRBV3-1 to TRBJ1-6; D is unclear. Trimming cost V 3 bases and J 6 bases, with 12 bases left between them. The CDR3 runs 15 residues. The germline V gene encodes CDR1 LGHDT and CDR2 YNNKEL (reference sequence). The CDR3 here is CASSHTEGGNSPLHF. DNA for the CDR3: TGTGCCAGCAGCCACACTGAGGGTGGTAATTCACCCCTCCACTTT.

This clonotype was observed a handful of times. The rearrangement links TRBV7-9 to TRBJ1-4, with a tentative D call TRBD1 (6 bases). The CDR3 covers 15 residues. CDR1 and CDR2 from the germline V gene are SEHNR and FQNEAQ (reference sequence). Trimming left V 5 bases short and J 9 bases short, with 19 bases between. In nucleotides, the CDR3 is TGTGCCAGCAGCCCCGTGGGGGGCCTAATGAAAAAACTGTTTTTT. Its protein product is CASSPVGGLMKKLFF.